This T cell receptor beta chain emerged from a study of CD4 T cell repertoires in COVID-19. This table comes from immunoSEQ multiplex PCR, and its TCRdb copy is limited to in-frame clones, with some not included. The repertoire holds 70,000 to 95,000 clones, roughly 80% seen once, with around 0.6% in the top ten. This clone was seen just once. V lost 4 bases, J lost 2 bases, and 13 bases lay in between. The CDR3 covers 15 residues. The V gene's germline CDR1 is SGHRS and CDR2 YFSETQ. Donors had recovered from mild-to-severe COVID-19. No culture step preceded sequencing of the ex vivo isolated memory T cells.

The chain has TRBV5-1 and TRBJ1-5, with D perhaps matching TRBD1 (6 bases). This clonotype was sampled from a human donor who had COVID-19. The source material was CD4+ T cells from peripheral blood, sampled after recovery from COVID-19. The CDR3 DNA follows: TGCGCCAGCAGCCCCAGGGGTGATGGCAATCAGCCCCAGCATTTT. Translating it yields CASSPRGDGNQPQHF.